The clone carrying this TCR beta chain was seen only once. CDR3 size: 13 residues. Trimming left V 5 bases short and J 4 bases short, with 10 bases between. This entry is derived from a study of shared clonotypes between healthy human individuals. Libraries were prepared by immunoSEQ multiplex PCR; TCRdb keeps only in-frame clonotypes and omits some of them. The sample shows over 2,000,000 clones, over 85% of them seen only once. CD8 cells regarded as naive lacked CD45RO, were positively chosen for CCR7, and omitted terminally differentiated effector memory CD45RA+ cells. The chain recombines TRBV5-3 with TRBJ1-5; no definite D call. TRBV5-3 counts as an open reading frame of uncertain function. The specimen was naive CD8+ T cells from PBMCs. The sequence was obtained from a man aged 18 to 30 in good health. Some clones in this sample may be carry-over from other donors' samples. Written as DNA, the CDR3 is TGTGCCAGAAGTCTGAGGGTTAATCAGCCCCAGCATTTT. Translation gives CARSLRVNQPQHF.